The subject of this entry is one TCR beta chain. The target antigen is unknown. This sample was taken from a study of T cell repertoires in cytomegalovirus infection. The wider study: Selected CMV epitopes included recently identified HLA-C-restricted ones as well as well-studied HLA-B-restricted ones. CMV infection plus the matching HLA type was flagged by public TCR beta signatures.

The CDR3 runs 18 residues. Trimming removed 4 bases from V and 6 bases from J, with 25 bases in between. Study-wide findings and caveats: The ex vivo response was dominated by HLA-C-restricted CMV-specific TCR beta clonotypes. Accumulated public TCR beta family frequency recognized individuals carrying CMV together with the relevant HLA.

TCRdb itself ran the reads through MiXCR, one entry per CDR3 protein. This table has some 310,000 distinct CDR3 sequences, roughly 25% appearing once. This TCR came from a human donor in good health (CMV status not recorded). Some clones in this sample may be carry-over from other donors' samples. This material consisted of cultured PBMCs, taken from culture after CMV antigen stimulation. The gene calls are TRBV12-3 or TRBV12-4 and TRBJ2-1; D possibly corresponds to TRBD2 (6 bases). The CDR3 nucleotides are TGTGCCAGCAGTTGGCGCTTCGGGGGACTCGCCAATGGCAATGAGCAGTTCTTC. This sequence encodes CASSWRFGGLANGNEQFF.